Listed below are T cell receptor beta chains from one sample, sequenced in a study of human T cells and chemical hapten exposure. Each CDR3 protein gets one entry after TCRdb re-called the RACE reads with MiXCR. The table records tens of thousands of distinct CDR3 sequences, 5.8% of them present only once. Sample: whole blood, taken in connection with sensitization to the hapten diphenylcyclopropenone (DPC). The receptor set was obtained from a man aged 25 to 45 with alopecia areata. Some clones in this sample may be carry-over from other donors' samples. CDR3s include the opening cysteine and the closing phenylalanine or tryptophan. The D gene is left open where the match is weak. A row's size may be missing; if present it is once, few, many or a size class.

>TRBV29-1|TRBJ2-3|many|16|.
TGCAGCGTTGTTCCACTACGGAGTGAGTCCCCAGATACGCAGTATTTT
CSVVPLRSESPDTQYF
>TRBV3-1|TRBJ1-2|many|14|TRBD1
TGTGCCAGCACCCCCCCCGGACAGGCCTATGGCTACACCTTC
CASTPPGQAYGYTF
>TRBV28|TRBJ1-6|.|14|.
TGTGCCAGCAGGAGGGGGGGGTCTAATTCACCCCTCCACTTT
CASRRGGSNSPLHF
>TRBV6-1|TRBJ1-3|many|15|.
TGTGCCAGCAGTGAAACGGGAACCCTTGGAAACACCATATATTTT
CASSETGTLGNTIYF
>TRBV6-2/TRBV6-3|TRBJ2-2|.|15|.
TGTGCCAGCAGTTACGGCGCGGTGAACACCGGGGAGCTGTTTTTT
CASSYGAVNTGELFF
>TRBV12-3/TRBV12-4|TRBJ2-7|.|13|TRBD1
TGTGCCAGCAGGCGGACAGGGTCTCGGGAGCAGTACTTC
CASRRTGSREQYF
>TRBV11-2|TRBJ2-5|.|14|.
TGTGCCAGCAGCTTAGAAGGGGGACGGGAGACCCAGTACTTC
CASSLEGGRETQYF
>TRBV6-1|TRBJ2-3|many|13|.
TGTGCCAGATACAGCCCTAGCACAGATACGCAGTATTTT
CARYSPSTDTQYF
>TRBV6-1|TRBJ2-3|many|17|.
TGTGCCAGCAGTACCACCGGGACAATTGGGTTTCTGGATACGCAGTATTTT
CASSTTGTIGFLDTQYF
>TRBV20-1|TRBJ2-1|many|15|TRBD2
TGCAGTGCTAGCGAACAGCGGGGGGGGCGGAATGAGCAGTTCTTC
CSASEQRGGRNEQFF
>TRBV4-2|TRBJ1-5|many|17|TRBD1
TGTGCCAGCAGCCCAGAGGAAGGGGGCTATAGCAATCAGCCCCAGCATTTT
CASSPEEGGYSNQPQHF
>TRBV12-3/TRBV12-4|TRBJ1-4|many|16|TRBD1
TGTGCCAGCGCCGGGACAGGGTCTGCAACTAATGAAAAACTGTTTTTT
CASAGTGSATNEKLFF
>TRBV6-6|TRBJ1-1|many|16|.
TGTGCCAGCAGTTACTCGGTAGGACAGCGAGTCGCTGAAGCTTTCTTT
CASSYSVGQRVAEAFF
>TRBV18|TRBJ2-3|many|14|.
TGTGCCAGCTCACCACCACAGCACACAGATACGCAGTATTTT
CASSPPQHTDTQYF
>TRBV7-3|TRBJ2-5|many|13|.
TGTGCCAGCAGCTTAAACTGGAGAGAGACCCAGTACTTC
CASSLNWRETQYF
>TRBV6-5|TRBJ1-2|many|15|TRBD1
TGTGCCAGCAGGCACCGGGACAGAGCGGTCTATGGCTACACCTTC
CASRHRDRAVYGYTF
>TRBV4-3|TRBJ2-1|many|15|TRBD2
TGCGCCAGCAGCCATGGGACTAGCGGGGAGTATGAGCAGTTCTTC
CASSHGTSGEYEQFF
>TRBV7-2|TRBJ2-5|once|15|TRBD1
TGTGCCAGCAGCTCCCCCGGGACAGCCCAAGAGACCAAGTACTTC
CASSSPGTAQETKYF
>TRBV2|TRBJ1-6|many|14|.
TGTGCCAGCACCAAACAGGGAGGGCTGTCACCCCTCCACTTT
CASTKQGGLSPLHF
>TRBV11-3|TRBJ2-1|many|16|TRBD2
TGTGCCAGCAGCTTAGGACTAGCGGGAGTCTACAATGAGCAGTTCTTC
CASSLGLAGVYNEQFF
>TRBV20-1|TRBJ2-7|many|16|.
TGCAGTGCCCCGAAATCTGAGCAGGAGAGCTCGTACGAGCAGTACTTC
CSAPKSEQESSYEQYF
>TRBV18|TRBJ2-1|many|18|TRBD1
TGTGCCAGCTCACCCAACCGGGGACAGGGGGCCCCATACAATGAGCAGTTCTTC
CASSPNRGQGAPYNEQFF
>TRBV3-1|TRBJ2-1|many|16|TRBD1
TGTGCCAGCAGCCAAGATAGACAGGGGGCGCGCAATGAGCAGTTCTTC
CASSQDRQGARNEQFF
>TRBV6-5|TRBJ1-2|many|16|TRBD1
TGTGCCAGCAGTCCCCGAATAGGGGGCGGCGGCTATGGCTACACCTTC
CASSPRIGGGGYGYTF
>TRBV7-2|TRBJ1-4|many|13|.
TGTGCCAGCAAGCGGACGCCGGGTGAAAAACTGTTTTTT
CASKRTPGEKLFF
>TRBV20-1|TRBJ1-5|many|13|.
TGCAGTGCTGAATCGGGGCCCAATCAGCCCCAGCATTTT
CSAESGPNQPQHF
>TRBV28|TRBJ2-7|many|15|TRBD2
TGTGCCAGCGGGGTCCCTAGCGGGAGGTTCTACGAGCAGTACTTC
CASGVPSGRFYEQYF
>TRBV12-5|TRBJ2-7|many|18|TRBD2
TGTGCTAGTGGTCGCCTCCTAGCGGGAGGGCCGGAATACTACGAGCAGTACTTC
CASGRLLAGGPEYYEQYF
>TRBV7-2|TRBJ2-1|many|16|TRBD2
TGTGCCAGCAGCTCCCGGAGACTAGCGGCCTACAATGAGCAGTTCTTC
CASSSRRLAAYNEQFF
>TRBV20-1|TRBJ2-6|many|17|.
TGCAGTGCTAGGGACAACACTCCGGCCTCTGGGGCCAACGTCCTGACTTTC
CSARDNTPASGANVLTF
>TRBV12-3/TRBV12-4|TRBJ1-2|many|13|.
TGTGCCAGCAGTTTAGGAGGGCACTATGGCTACACCTTC
CASSLGGHYGYTF